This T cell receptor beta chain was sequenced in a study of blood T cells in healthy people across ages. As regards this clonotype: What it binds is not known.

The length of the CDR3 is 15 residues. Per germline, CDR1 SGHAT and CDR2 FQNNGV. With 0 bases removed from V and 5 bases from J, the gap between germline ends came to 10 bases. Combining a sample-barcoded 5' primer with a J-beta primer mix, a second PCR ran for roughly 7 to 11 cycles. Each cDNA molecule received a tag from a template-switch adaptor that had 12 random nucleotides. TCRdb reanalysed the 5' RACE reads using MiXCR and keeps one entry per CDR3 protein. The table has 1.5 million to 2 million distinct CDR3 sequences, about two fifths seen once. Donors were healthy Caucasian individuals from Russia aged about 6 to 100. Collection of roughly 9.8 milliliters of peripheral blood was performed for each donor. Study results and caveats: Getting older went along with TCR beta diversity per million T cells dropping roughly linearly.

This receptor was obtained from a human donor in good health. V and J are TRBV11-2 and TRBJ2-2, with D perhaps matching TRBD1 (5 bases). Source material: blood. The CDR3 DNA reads TGTGCCAGCAGCTTAGATCGTCAGGGAACCGGGGAGCTGTTTTTT. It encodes CASSLDRQGTGELFF.